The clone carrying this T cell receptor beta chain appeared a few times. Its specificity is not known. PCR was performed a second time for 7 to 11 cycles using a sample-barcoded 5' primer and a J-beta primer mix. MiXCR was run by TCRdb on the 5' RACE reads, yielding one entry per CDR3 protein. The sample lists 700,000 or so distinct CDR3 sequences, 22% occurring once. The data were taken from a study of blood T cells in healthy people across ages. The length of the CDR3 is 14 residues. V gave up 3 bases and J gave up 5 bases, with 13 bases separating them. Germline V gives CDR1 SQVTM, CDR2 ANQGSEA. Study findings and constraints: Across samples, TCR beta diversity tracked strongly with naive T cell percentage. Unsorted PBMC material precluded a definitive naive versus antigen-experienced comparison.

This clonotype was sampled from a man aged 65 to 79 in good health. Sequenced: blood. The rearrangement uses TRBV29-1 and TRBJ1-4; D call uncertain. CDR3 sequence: CSVDFSGANEKLFF. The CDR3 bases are TGCAGCGTTGACTTCTCGGGTGCGAATGAAAAACTGTTTTTT.